Listed below are T cell receptor beta chains from one sample, sequenced in a study of shared clonotypes between healthy human individuals. TCRdb's table, derived via immunoSEQ multiplex PCR, lists solely in-frame clones and lacks some. Seen here are 700,000 or so clones, about two thirds observed once, and the top ten hold under 2%. Specimen: memory CD4+ T cells sorted from blood. Every receptor here comes from a woman aged 25 to 39 in good health. Each CDR3 is given with its conserved first and last residue. Fields, in order: J gene, V gene, D gene, clone size, CDR3 DNA, CDR3 protein. A D gene is named only where the DNA matches it firmly. Part of the rows lack a size; the others show once, few, many or a class for expanded clones.

TRBJ2-1,TRBV7-9,TRBD1,few,TGTGCCAGCAGTCGGACAGGGGCCAACAATGAGCAGTTCTTC,CASSRTGANNEQFF
TRBJ2-7,TRBV7-2,TRBD1,NA,TGTGCCAGCAGCTTAGGTAGGGGGCCAACCTACGAGCAGTACTTC,CASSLGRGPTYEQYF
TRBJ2-5,TRBV6-6,TRBD1,NA,TGTGCCAGCAGTCGACAGGGGGCAGGGGAGACCCAGTACTTC,CASSRQGAGETQYF
TRBJ2-7,TRBV15,TRBD2,NA,TGTGCCACCAGCAGGATAGCGGGAGGCTCCTACGAGCAGTACTTC,CATSRIAGGSYEQYF
TRBJ2-7,TRBV5-1,NA,few,TGCGCCAGCAGGCCGGGACACAGCTCCTACGAGCAGTACTTC,CASRPGHSSYEQYF
TRBJ2-2,TRBV9,TRBD2,NA,TGTGCCAGCAGCCCACAGCGGGAGCTCGGGGAGCTGTTTTTT,CASSPQRELGELFF
TRBJ2-3,TRBV18,NA,NA,TGTGCCAGCTCACCACCGATCGCAGATACGCAGTATTTT,CASSPPIADTQYF
TRBJ2-3,TRBV10-1,NA,NA,TGCGCCAGCAGTGACGCAGGCCCAGGTGATACGCAGTATTTT,CASSDAGPGDTQYF
TRBJ2-2,TRBV7-9,TRBD1,NA,TGTGCCAGCAGTCCGGACAGGGGTGGAAGTAACACCGGGGAGCTGTTTTTT,CASSPDRGGSNTGELFF
TRBJ2-7,TRBV19,TRBD2,NA,TGTGCCAGTAGTGTTTCCACCGGGACTAGCGGGAGTCGCCAGTACTTC,CASSVSTGTSGSRQYF
TRBJ1-1,TRBV5-1,NA,NA,TGCGCCAGTTCCGACAGGCTTAACACTGAAGCTTTCTTT,CASSDRLNTEAFF
TRBJ1-3,TRBV4-1,TRBD1,NA,TGCGCCAGCAGCTTGCAGACAGGGCCTGGAAACACCATATATTTT,CASSLQTGPGNTIYF
TRBJ2-1,TRBV6-1,TRBD2,NA,TGTGCCAGCAAGCCCACTAGCGACTACAATGAGCAGTTCTTC,CASKPTSDYNEQFF
TRBJ1-5,TRBV7-2,TRBD1,NA,TGTGCCAGCAGCTTAACCCGGGACAGGGGGCAGCCCCAGCATTTT,CASSLTRDRGQPQHF
TRBJ2-7,TRBV2,NA,NA,TGTGCCAGCAGTGATGGGGTGGGGCCTAATAACGAGCAGTACTTC,CASSDGVGPNNEQYF
TRBJ2-1,TRBV2,NA,NA,TGTGCCAGCAGCCAAACGACTGGGGATGAGCAGTTCTTC,CASSQTTGDEQFF
TRBJ2-5,TRBV7-8,NA,NA,TGTGCCAGCAGCTTAGTCTGGGATGAGACCCAGTACTTC,CASSLVWDETQYF
TRBJ1-1,TRBV7-8,NA,NA,TGTGCCAGCACCCGAGGTGGGGGCAGCACTGAAGCTTTCTTT,CASTRGGGSTEAFF
TRBJ1-1,TRBV5-5,NA,few,TGTGCCAGCAGCTGGATGGGTTTCGGAAACACTGAAGCTTTCTTT,CASSWMGFGNTEAFF
TRBJ2-1,TRBV18,NA,NA,TGTGCCAGCTCACCACAACTAGGGGGCAATGAGCAGTTCTTC,CASSPQLGGNEQFF
TRBJ1-2,TRBV5-6,TRBD1,few,TGTGCCAGCAGCTTATGGTCTCAGGGGGCCGAAAAAGGCTACACCTTC,CASSLWSQGAEKGYTF
TRBJ1-6,TRBV6-6,NA,many,TGTGCCAGCAGTTACTCCAGGGACCGAGATAATTCACCCCTCCACTTT,CASSYSRDRDNSPLHF
TRBJ1-5,TRBV6-1,NA,NA,TGTGCCAGCAGTCACAGGGCCCAGACCCAGCATTTT,CASSHRAQTQHF
TRBJ2-2,TRBV5-4,TRBD2,NA,TGTGCCAGCAGCTTTGGGGGTAGCGGGAGGCGTTCCACCGGGGAGCTGTTTTTT,CASSFGGSGRRSTGELFF
TRBJ1-1,TRBV19,NA,NA,TGTGCCAGTAGTTCGCAGACAGGAGACGGAACTGAAGCTTTCTTT,CASSSQTGDGTEAFF
TRBJ2-3,TRBV2,TRBD2,few,TGTGCCAGCAGTGAAAGGTCGTCTAGCGGGAGCCGAGGGAGTGCGCAGTATTTT,CASSERSSSGSRGSAQYF
TRBJ1-5,TRBV19,NA,NA,TGTGCCAGTACCGCCACAGGGAATATAGGCAATCAGCCCCAGCATTTT,CASTATGNIGNQPQHF
TRBJ1-4,TRBV7-2,TRBD1,NA,TGTGCCAGCAGCTCGGGACAGCCCAATGAAAAACTGTTTTTT,CASSSGQPNEKLFF
TRBJ2-1,TRBV29-1,NA,NA,TGCAGCGTACAGGGACTCGAGCAGTTCTTC,CSVQGLEQFF
TRBJ1-2,TRBV5-1,NA,once,TGCGCCAGCAGGGCTGACGGAGGGTATGGCTACACCTTC,CASRADGGYGYTF